The clone carrying this TCR beta chain was seen more than once but under ten times. Its matching antigen is unknown. This entry is derived from a study of blood T cells in healthy people across ages. Regarding the study as a whole: Getting older went along with TCR beta diversity per million T cells dropping roughly linearly.

Trimming removed 6 bases at V and 1 base at J, with 18 bases between. Looked up from germline, CDR1 is DFQATT and CDR2 is SNEGSKA (reference sequence). The CDR3 consists of 15 residues. The authors ran a second PCR of roughly 6 to 12 cycles using a sample-barcoded 5' primer and a J-beta primer mix. Via MiXCR, TCRdb re-called the 5' RACE reads, giving one row per CDR3 protein. Of around 990,000 distinct CDR3 sequences in the sample, 35% to 40% were seen once. The sample comprised blood. This chain links TRBV20-1 with TRBJ2-5; D perhaps matches TRBD1 (6 bases). The TCR comes from a young man in good health. CDR3 coding DNA: TGCAGTGCCCGGAATAACAGGGATATCCAAGAGACCCAGTACTTC. Translated, it gives CSARNNRDIQETQYF.